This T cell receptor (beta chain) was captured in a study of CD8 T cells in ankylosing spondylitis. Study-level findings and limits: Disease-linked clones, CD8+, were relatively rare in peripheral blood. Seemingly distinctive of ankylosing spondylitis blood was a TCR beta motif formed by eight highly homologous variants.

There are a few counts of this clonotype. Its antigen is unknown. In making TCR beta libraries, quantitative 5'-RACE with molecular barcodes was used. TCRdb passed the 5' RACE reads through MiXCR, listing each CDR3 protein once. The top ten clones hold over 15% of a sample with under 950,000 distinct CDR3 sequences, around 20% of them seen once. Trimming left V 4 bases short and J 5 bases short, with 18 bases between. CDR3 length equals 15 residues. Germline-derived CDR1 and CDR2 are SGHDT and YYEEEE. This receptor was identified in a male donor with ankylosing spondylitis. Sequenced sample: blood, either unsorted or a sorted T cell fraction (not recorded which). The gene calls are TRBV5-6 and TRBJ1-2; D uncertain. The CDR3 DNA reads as TGTGCCAGCAGCCAAGCCGACGGGTGGAAGTATGGCTACACCTTC. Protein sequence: CASSQADGWKYGYTF.